This paragraph covers one T cell receptor (beta chain) sequence. The CDR3 contains 13 residues. Trimming shortened V by 2 bases and J by 7 bases, and 11 bases separated the two germline ends. CDR1 is MNHNS and CDR2 is SASEGT in the germline V gene. The data derive from a study of glioma-infiltrating T cells after dendritic cell vaccination. Study-wide context: Monocyte-derived dendritic cells, cultured seven days with IL-4 and GM-CSF, were pulsed with autologous tumor lysate. Patients received three intradermal dendritic cell vaccine injections at biweekly intervals.

Profiling relied on immunoSEQ multiplex PCR, and the TCRdb table lists in-frame clones only, not all of them. The sample has about 30,000 clones, roughly nine tenths seen once; the top ten hold about 2%. Only patients with spare fresh-frozen tumor and over two years of follow-up were included. V is TRBV6-1 and J is TRBJ1-2; D remains ambiguous. This TCR came from a human donor with glioblastoma. The specimen was blood, collected before dendritic cell vaccination. CDR3 sequence: CASSEWAGGGYTF. The CDR3 region has the DNA TGTGCCAGCAGTGAATGGGCAGGTGGTGGCTACACCTTC.